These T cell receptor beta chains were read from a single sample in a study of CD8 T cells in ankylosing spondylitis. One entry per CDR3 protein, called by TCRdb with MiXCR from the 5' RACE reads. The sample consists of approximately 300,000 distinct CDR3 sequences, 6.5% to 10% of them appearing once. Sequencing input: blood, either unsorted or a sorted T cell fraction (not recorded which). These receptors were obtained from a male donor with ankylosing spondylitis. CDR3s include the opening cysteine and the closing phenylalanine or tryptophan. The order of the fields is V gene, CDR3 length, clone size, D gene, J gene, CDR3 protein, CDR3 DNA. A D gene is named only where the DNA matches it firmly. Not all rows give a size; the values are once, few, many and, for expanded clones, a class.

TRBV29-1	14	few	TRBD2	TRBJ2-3	CSASEGGRVDTQYF	TGCAGCGCTTCAGAAGGCGGGAGGGTAGATACGCAGTATTTT
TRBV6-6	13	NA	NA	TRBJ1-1	CAGRPQAPGVAFF	TGTGCCGGCAGACCACAGGCTCCAGGGGTAGCTTTCTTT
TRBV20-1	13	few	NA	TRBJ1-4	CSARRGFNEKLFF	TGCAGTGCACGACGGGGCTTCAATGAAAAACTGTTTTTT
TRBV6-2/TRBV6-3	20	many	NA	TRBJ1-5	CASSPTYGFRILRNNQPQHF	TGTGCCAGCAGTCCCACGTACGGTTTTCGGATCCTCCGGAACAATCAGCCCCAGCATTTT
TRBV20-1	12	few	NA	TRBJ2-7	CSAGWGAHEQYF	TGCAGTGCTGGTTGGGGGGCGCACGAGCAGTACTTC
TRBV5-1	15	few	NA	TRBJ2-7	CASSFPTNTGHEQYF	TGCGCCAGCAGCTTCCCGACGAATACAGGCCACGAGCAGTACTTC
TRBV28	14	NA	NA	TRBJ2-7	CASSYYRDSYEQCF	TGTGCCAGCAGTTATTACAGGGACTCCTACGAGCAGTGCTTC
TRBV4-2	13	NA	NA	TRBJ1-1	CASSQAREAEAFF	TGTGCCAGCAGCCAAGCGAGGGAGGCTGAAGCTTTCTTT
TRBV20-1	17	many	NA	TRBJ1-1	CSARIPTGSLGGTEAFF	TGCAGTGCTAGAATTCCGACCGGGAGCTTAGGGGGCACTGAAGCTTTCTTT
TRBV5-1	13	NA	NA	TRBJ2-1	CASSLWPAGEQFF	TGCGCCAGCAGCTTGTGGCCCGCGGGGGAGCAGTTCTTC
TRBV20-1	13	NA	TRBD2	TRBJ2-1	CSARAGRWDEQFF	TGCAGTGCTAGAGCCGGGAGGTGGGATGAGCAGTTCTTC
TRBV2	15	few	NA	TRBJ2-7	CASSEDRVAPEGQYF	TGTGCCAGCAGTGAAGACAGAGTAGCGCCCGAGGGGCAGTACTTC
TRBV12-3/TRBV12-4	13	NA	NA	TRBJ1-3	CASSSPLGNTIYF	TGTGCCAGCAGCTCCCCACTTGGAAACACCATATATTTT
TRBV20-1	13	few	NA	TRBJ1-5	CSAAGSSNQPQHF	TGCAGTGCTGCCGGGTCTTCCAATCAGCCCCAGCATTTT
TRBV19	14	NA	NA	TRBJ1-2	CASSIGRRGYGYTF	TGTGCCAGTAGTATAGGTCGCAGGGGCTATGGCTACACCTTC
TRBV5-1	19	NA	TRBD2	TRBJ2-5	CASSPGGPSGRLGQETQYF	TGCGCCAGCAGCCCAGGCGGCCCTAGCGGGAGACTCGGACAAGAGACCCAGTACTTC
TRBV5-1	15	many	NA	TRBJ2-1	CASSLVSERYNEQFF	TGCGCCAGCAGCTTGGTCAGTGAGCGTTACAATGAGCAGTTCTTC
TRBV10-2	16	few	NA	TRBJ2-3	CASSDVGPDPTDTQYF	TGCGCCAGCAGTGACGTGGGACCCGATCCAACAGATACGCAGTATTTT
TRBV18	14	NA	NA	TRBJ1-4	CASSPTGTNEKLFF	TGTGCCAGCTCACCAACCGGGACTAATGAAAAACTGTTTTTT
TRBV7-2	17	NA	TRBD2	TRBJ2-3	CASSLARASGSADTQYF	TGTGCCAGCAGCTTAGCGCGGGCTAGCGGGAGTGCAGATACGCAGTATTTT
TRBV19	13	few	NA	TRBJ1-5	CAGAVGRNQPQHF	TGTGCCGGGGCCGTCGGGAGAAATCAGCCCCAGCATTTT
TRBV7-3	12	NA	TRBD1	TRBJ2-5	CASSSDRGSQYF	TGTGCCAGCAGCTCCGACAGGGGGTCCCAGTACTTC
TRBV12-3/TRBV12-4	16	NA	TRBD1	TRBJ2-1	CASNERQGAAYNEQFF	TGTGCCAGCAACGAACGACAGGGGGCCGCCTACAATGAGCAGTTCTTC
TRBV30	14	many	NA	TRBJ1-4	CAWSGYTSNEKLFF	TGTGCCTGGAGTGGATATACCTCGAATGAAAAACTGTTTTTT
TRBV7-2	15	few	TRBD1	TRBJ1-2	CASSLGGQGKLGYTF	TGTGCCAGCAGCTTGGGAGGACAGGGGAAACTTGGCTACACCTTC
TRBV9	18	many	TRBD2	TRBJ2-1	CASSLTSGRTSAYNEQFF	TGTGCCAGCAGCCTGACTAGCGGACGCACATCGGCTTACAATGAGCAGTTCTTC
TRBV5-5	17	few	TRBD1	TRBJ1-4	CASTPTGADIIGEKLFF	TGTGCCAGCACCCCGACAGGGGCGGACATAATCGGAGAAAAACTGTTTTTT
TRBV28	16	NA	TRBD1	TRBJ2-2	CASSPWTGLRVGELFF	TGTGCCAGCAGTCCCTGGACAGGGCTTCGGGTCGGGGAGCTGTTTTTT
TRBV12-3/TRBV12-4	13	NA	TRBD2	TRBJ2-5	CASTRGGPGTQYF	TGTGCCAGCACCCGGGGGGGGCCGGGGACCCAGTACTTC
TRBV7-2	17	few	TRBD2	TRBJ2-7	CASSLAILAGVDYEQYF	TGTGCCAGCAGCTTAGCCATTCTAGCGGGAGTGGACTACGAGCAGTACTTC
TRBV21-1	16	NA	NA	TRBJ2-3	CASYTQDPNLTDTQYF	TGTGCCAGCTACACACAGGACCCCAACCTCACAGATACGCAGTATTTT
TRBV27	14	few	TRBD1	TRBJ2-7	CASSLTGSGDEQYF	TGTGCCAGCAGTCTGACAGGGTCTGGCGACGAGCAGTACTTC
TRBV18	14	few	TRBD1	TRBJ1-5	CASSVGQDNQPQHF	TGTGCCAGCTCCGTCGGACAGGACAATCAGCCCCAGCATTTT
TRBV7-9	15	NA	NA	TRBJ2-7	CASSLAYLDRYEQYF	TGTGCCAGCAGCTTAGCGTACCTCGACCGCTACGAGCAGTACTTC
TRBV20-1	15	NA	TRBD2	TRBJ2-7	CSASDAGTSGYEQYF	TGCAGTGCTAGTGACGCCGGGACTAGCGGCTACGAGCAGTACTTC
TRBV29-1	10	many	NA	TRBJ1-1	CSVEDTEAFF	TGCAGCGTTGAGGACACTGAAGCTTTCTTT
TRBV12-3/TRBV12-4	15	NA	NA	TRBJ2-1	CASSSPASSYNEQFF	TGTGCCAGCAGCTCTCCGGCCAGCTCCTACAATGAGCAGTTCTTC
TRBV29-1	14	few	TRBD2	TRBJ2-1	CSAEIAGGYNEQFF	TGCAGCGCCGAAATAGCGGGAGGCTACAATGAGCAGTTCTTC
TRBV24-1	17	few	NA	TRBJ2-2	CATSDLHRGLGTGELFF	TGTGCCACCAGTGATTTGCACCGGGGGCTAGGCACCGGGGAGCTGTTTTTT
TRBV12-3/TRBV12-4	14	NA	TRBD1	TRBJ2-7	CASLKGTDAYEQYF	TGTGCCAGCCTTAAAGGGACAGATGCCTACGAGCAGTACTTC
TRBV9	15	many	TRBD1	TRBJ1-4	CASSVGHRGPEKLFF	TGTGCCAGCAGCGTAGGGCACAGGGGCCCAGAAAAACTGTTTTTT
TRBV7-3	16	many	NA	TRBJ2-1	CASSLIGRGTYNEQFF	TGTGCCAGCAGCTTAATCGGCAGGGGTACCTACAATGAGCAGTTCTTC
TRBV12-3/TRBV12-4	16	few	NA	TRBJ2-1	CASLNSLSSSYNEQFF	TGTGCCAGCCTGAACTCCCTCTCGAGCTCCTACAATGAGCAGTTCTTC
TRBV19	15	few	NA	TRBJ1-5	CASNPPGRGNQPQHF	TGTGCCAGTAACCCTCCGGGACGGGGCAATCAGCCCCAGCATTTT
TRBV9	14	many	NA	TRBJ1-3	CASSVPGTGNTIYF	TGTGCCAGCAGCGTACCAGGGACTGGAAACACCATATATTTT
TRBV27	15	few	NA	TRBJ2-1	CASGRDGGSYNEQFF	TGTGCCAGCGGGCGGGACGGTGGCTCCTACAATGAGCAGTTCTTC
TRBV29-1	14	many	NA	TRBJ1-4	CSVVPDTTNEKLFF	TGCAGCGTTGTTCCGGATACAACTAATGAAAAACTGTTTTTT
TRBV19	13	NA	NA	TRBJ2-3	CASSPIDGSTQYF	TGTGCCAGTAGTCCGATAGACGGATCCACGCAGTATTTT
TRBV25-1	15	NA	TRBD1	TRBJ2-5	CASSSYRGPQETQYF	TGTGCCAGCAGCTCATACAGGGGACCCCAAGAGACCCAGTACTTC
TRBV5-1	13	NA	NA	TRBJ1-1	CASSLDGSTEAFF	TGCGCCAGCAGCCTGGACGGCAGCACTGAAGCTTTCTTT
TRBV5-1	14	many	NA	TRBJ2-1	CASSPFRGDNEQFF	TGCGCCAGCAGCCCCTTCCGGGGCGACAATGAGCAGTTCTTC
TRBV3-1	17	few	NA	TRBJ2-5	CASSQNALDYRQETQYF	TGTGCCAGCAGCCAAAATGCATTGGACTACCGACAAGAGACCCAGTACTTC
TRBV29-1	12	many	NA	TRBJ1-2	CSVREDHYGYTF	TGCAGCGTCCGCGAAGACCACTATGGCTACACCTTC
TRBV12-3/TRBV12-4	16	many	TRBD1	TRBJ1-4	CASRPPTGTGGEKLFF	TGTGCCAGCAGGCCTCCCACCGGGACAGGGGGCGAAAAACTGTTTTTT
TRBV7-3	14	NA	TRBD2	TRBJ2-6	CASSPIAGTNVLTF	TGTGCCAGCAGCCCAATAGCGGGTACCAACGTCCTGACTTTC
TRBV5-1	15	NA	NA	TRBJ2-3	CASSPRQASTDTQYF	TGCGCCAGCAGCCCGCGACAGGCTAGCACAGATACGCAGTATTTT
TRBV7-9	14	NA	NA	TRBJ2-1	CASSYTGTYNEQFF	TGTGCCAGCAGCTACACCGGGACCTACAATGAGCAGTTCTTC
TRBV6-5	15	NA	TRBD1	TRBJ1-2	CASSYQGGAKDGYTF	TGTGCCAGCAGTTACCAGGGGGGCGCAAAGGATGGCTACACCTTC
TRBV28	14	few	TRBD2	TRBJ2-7	CASSPSGEGYEQYF	TGTGCCAGCAGCCCTTCCGGGGAGGGTTACGAGCAGTACTTC
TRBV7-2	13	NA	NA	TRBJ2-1	CASTWSSYNEQFF	TGTGCCAGCACCTGGAGCTCCTACAATGAGCAGTTCTTC